This is a list of T cell receptor beta chains from one sample in a study of cytomegalovirus exposure and HLA in healthy donors. Data came from immunoSEQ multiplex PCR; TCRdb stores just in-frame clones and leaves some out. The sample shows 100,000 to 150,000 clones, 10% to 13% of them seen only once. Source material: PBMCs. These receptors came from a woman aged 18-29 years in good health and CMV-seropositive. CDR3s include the opening cysteine and the closing phenylalanine or tryptophan.

cdr3_length | v_call | cdr3_aa
12 | TRBV5-4 | CASSSYTGELFF
12 | TRBV28 | CASSLQTNTIYF
16 | TRBV9 | CASSQGLAESTDTQYF
17 | TRBV7-9 | CASSLVTGSGTSYEQYF
14 | TRBV6-1 | CASRGGPDFGEAFF
14 | TRBV10-3 | CAISEAGRNTEAFF
14 | TRBV29-1 | CSVEGVLAGDTQYF
16 | TRBV4-1 | CASSQEGLAGRDTQYF
14 | TRBV30 | CAWTRQSNTGELFF
17 | TRBV5-6 | CASSLTGKWAVTDTQYF
15 | TRBV7-8 | CASSLDRGFPYEQYF
12 | TRBV11-3 | CASSWEDLGYTF
13 | TRBV2 | CASGTTALYGYTF
17 | TRBV19 | CASSIFPTSSYGNEQFF
12 | TRBV25-1 | CASSEFETEAFF
14 | TRBV6-1 | CASHLGSPSYEQYF
17 | TRBV10-3 | CAISESYGRGGNTEAFF
13 | TRBV28 | CASKFTGYTEAFF
18 | TRBV14 | CASSPETGQGPGGYEQYF
13 | TRBV2 | CASMGFGANVLTF
16 | TRBV13 | CASSLAGTSSYNEQFF
13 | TRBV6-6 | CATERQGYNEQFF
14 | TRBV7-2 | CASSLMAEGNTIYF
17 | TRBV25-1 | CASSDSPQTGLNEKLFF
14 | TRBV30 | CAWRTGTSGNTIYF
19 | TRBV18 | CASSPGTLTGPSGANVLTF
16 | TRBV7-9 | CASSPSGDRGNQPQHF
13 | TRBV28 | CASSLWTSTEAFF
14 | TRBV6-5 | CASSYSTSGETQYF
16 | TRBV19 | CASSILTGGSGNTIYF
12 | TRBV11-3 | CASSLTEAQQYF
17 | TRBV2 | CASRVVAGLRFWETQYF
12 | TRBV30 | CAWGQQRNTIYF
15 | TRBV7-6 | CASSLTGSPNTEAFF
18 | TRBV6-1 | CASSELPSGTPSTDTQYF
14 | TRBV18 | CASSPQDSGNTIYF
12 | TRBV30 | CAWKDGRAIQYF
18 | TRBV9 | CASSVGGTGPNLANVLTF
15 | TRBV5-3 | CARSSKTGSTYEQYF
17 | TRBV5-5 | CASCLYHSGPDQETQYF
13 | TRBV11-2 | CASSFAGAETQYF
15 | TRBV5-1 | CASSLTGTGDQPQHF
16 | TRBV13 | CASSVSLTGPPYEQYF
15 | TRBV11-2 | CASSEGQGLEWAQYF
16 | TRBV10-3 | CAIRTGTSGSTGELFF
14 | TRBV7-2 | CASSRTGGENTIYF
11 | TRBV29-1 | CSVPGNTEAFF
15 | TRBV27 | CASSNLRGRPYEQYF
14 | TRBV7-9 | CASSSPTENTEAFF
16 | TRBV7-9 | CASSLGTSAFQETQYF
14 | TRBV5-4 | CASSLSGTTYEQYF
17 | TRBV7-9 | CASSAYAQGRTNEKLFF
17 | TRBV27 | CASSSRLAEPHRDTQYF
13 | TRBV14 | CASSLAGADTQYF
15 | TRBV4-1 | CASSLVKGDEKEQYF